These T cell receptor beta chains were read from a single sample in a study of cytomegalovirus exposure and HLA in healthy donors. Assay used: immunoSEQ multiplex PCR; TCRdb lists only in-frame clones, some missing. The sample includes about 130,000 clones. The sequenced sample was PBMCs. The receptor source for this set is a woman in her sixties or seventies in good health and CMV-seronegative. The CDR3 runs from the conserved cysteine through the conserved F or W. A D gene is named only where the DNA matches it firmly.

v_gene	d_gene	j_gene	CDR3nt	CDR3aa
TRBV11-2	-	TRBJ2-7	TGTGCCAGCAGCTCTCAGCAACCTCGGCGGCTGTACTTC	CASSSQQPRRLYF
TRBV30	-	TRBJ2-7	TGTGCCTCGGACGGCGGGGGCCTCGGCCGCGAGCAGTACTTC	CASDGGGLGREQYF
TRBV28	-	TRBJ1-1	TGTGCCAGTAGACCCCCGGGATTGATGACGAACACTGAAGCTTTCTTT	CASRPPGLMTNTEAFF
TRBV28	TRBD1	TRBJ1-4	TGTGCCAGCACTGGGGGGACAGATAATGAAAAACTGTTTTTT	CASTGGTDNEKLFF
TRBV15	TRBD2	TRBJ2-1	TGTGCCACCATCGAAGGGGAGGGACTTTACAATGAGCAGTTCTTC	CATIEGEGLYNEQFF
TRBV7-8	TRBD2	TRBJ2-1	TGTGCCAGCAGCTTAGCGTTAGCGGGGGGGACCAATGAGCAGTTCTTC	CASSLALAGGTNEQFF
TRBV2	-	TRBJ1-5	TGTGCCAGCAGGGCAGAGGGGGTGGACAATCAGCCCCAGCATTTT	CASRAEGVDNQPQHF
TRBV5-1	-	TRBJ1-5	TGCGCCAGCAGCTTGGGGCAGAATCAGCCCCAGCATTTT	CASSLGQNQPQHF
TRBV6-5	TRBD1	TRBJ1-2	TGTGCCAGCAGAGACCGGGACAGGGTCACCTATGGCTACACCTTC	CASRDRDRVTYGYTF
TRBV6-1	-	TRBJ1-5	TGTGCCAGCAGTGATCCTGGGAGGGTGGGCAATCAGCCCCAGCATTTT	CASSDPGRVGNQPQHF
TRBV5-1	TRBD1	TRBJ2-7	TGCGCCAGCAGCTTGGCGGACAGGGGCGGCGAGCAGTACTTC	CASSLADRGGEQYF
TRBV4-1	-	TRBJ2-5	TGCGCCAGCAGCCAAGATAGGTTTCCGGGGGTCCAAGAGACCCAGTACTTC	CASSQDRFPGVQETQYF
TRBV5-1	-	TRBJ1-6	TGCGCCAGCAGCCTGGGTCAGACAGGCGCCGCTCGTACACCCCTCCACTTT	CASSLGQTGAARTPLHF
TRBV6-5	-	TRBJ1-3	TGTGCCAGCAGTTCCGGACAAAGAGGCACCATATATTTT	CASSSGQRGTIYF
TRBV19	-	TRBJ1-5	TGTGCCAGTAGTCCGGGGGAGCGGCAGCCCCAGCATTTT	CASSPGERQPQHF
TRBV6-1	TRBD1	TRBJ1-2	TGTGCCAGCAGTGAGGCCAGGGGGTTGGGTGGCTACACCTTC	CASSEARGLGGYTF
TRBV5-1	-	TRBJ1-1	TGCGCCAGCAGCCGTGGAGGGGAGAACACTGAAGCTTTCTTT	CASSRGGENTEAFF
TRBV27	TRBD1	TRBJ2-7	TGTGCCAGCAGCGGACAGGGGGCTGGCGAGCAGTACTTC	CASSGQGAGEQYF
TRBV5-1	-	TRBJ2-5	TGCGCCAGCAGCCTTGGGACTTTAAGAGAGACCCAGTACTTC	CASSLGTLRETQYF
TRBV4-1	TRBD1	TRBJ1-3	TGCGCCAGCAGCCTCCACCGGGACAGGGGTACCGGAAACACCATATATTTT	CASSLHRDRGTGNTIYF
TRBV12-5	-	TRBJ2-5	TGTGCTAGTGGTTCCGCTACGGGTGTGGAGACCCAGTACTTC	CASGSATGVETQYF
TRBV27	TRBD1	TRBJ2-7	TGTGCCAGCAGCGGACAGGGAGGCGAGCAGTACTTC	CASSGQGGEQYF
TRBV27	TRBD2	TRBJ2-3	TGTGCCAGCAGCACACTAGCGGGGGCCACAGATACGCAGTATTTT	CASSTLAGATDTQYF
TRBV18	-	TRBJ1-2	TGTGCCAGCTCACCCCGAGAGGTGTCCCATGGCTACACCTTC	CASSPREVSHGYTF
TRBV5-6	TRBD1	TRBJ1-4	TGTGCCAGCAGCTTGGGGGCCTACAGGGGGCGAGGGGAAAAACTGTTTTTT	CASSLGAYRGRGEKLFF
TRBV30	TRBD2	TRBJ2-7	TGTGCCTGGAGTGGTAGCGGGAGCTCCTACGAGCAGTACTTC	CAWSGSGSSYEQYF
TRBV15	TRBD2	TRBJ2-5	TGTGCCACCAGCAGTAGCGGGAGGGCCGAGGAGACCCAGTACTTC	CATSSSGRAEETQYF
TRBV15	TRBD2	TRBJ2-5	TGTGCCACCAGCAGAGATCCAGCGGGGGCCGAGACCCAGTACTTC	CATSRDPAGAETQYF
TRBV5-4	-	TRBJ2-1	TGTGCCAGCAGCTTGGTCCTGGACAGCAATGAGCAGTTCTTC	CASSLVLDSNEQFF
TRBV4-1	TRBD2	TRBJ2-7	TGCGCCAGCAGCCAAGTAAGTGGGACTAGCGCCTACGAGCAGTACTTC	CASSQVSGTSAYEQYF
TRBV5-6	TRBD1	TRBJ1-2	TGTGCAAGCAGCCAGAGGCTGACAGGGGGCGACGGCTACACCTTC	CASSQRLTGGDGYTF
TRBV4-2	TRBD2	TRBJ2-5	TGTGCCAGCAGCCCGGAGGGCCTAGCGGGAAGAGAGACCCAGTACTTC	CASSPEGLAGRETQYF
TRBV19	TRBD1	TRBJ1-1	TGTGCCAGTATGAGGACAGGGGTAAACACTGAAGCTTTCTTT	CASMRTGVNTEAFF
TRBV12-5	-	TRBJ1-4	TGTGCTAGTGGTTTGGACAGGGCCGGAAAACTGTTTTTT	CASGLDRAGKLFF
TRBV2	-	TRBJ1-2	TGTGCCAGCAGTGAAGACAGTGGCAATGGCTACACCTTC	CASSEDSGNGYTF
TRBV25-1	TRBD1	TRBJ2-2	TGTGCCAGCAGTGGCCCCCGGGACAGGCGTACCGGGGAGCTGTTTTTT	CASSGPRDRRTGELFF
TRBV15	-	TRBJ1-1	TGTGCCACCAGCAGAGATCCCGGTCCCTCCAACACTGAAGCTTTCTTT	CATSRDPGPSNTEAFF
TRBV2	-	TRBJ1-3	TGTGCCAGCAGTGAACAGTTAAGCTCTGGAAACACCATATATTTT	CASSEQLSSGNTIYF
TRBV10-3	TRBD1	TRBJ1-2	TGTGCCATCAGCGACAGGGATGTAGCAGGGTATGGCTACACCTTC	CAISDRDVAGYGYTF
TRBV2	-	TRBJ1-6	TGTGCCAGCAGTGACGAAATTGGGACAATGTATAATTCACCCCTCCACTTT	CASSDEIGTMYNSPLHF
TRBV15	TRBD2	TRBJ2-2	TGTGCCACAACGAATAGCGGGAAGGCGAACACCGGGGAGCTGTTTTTT	CATTNSGKANTGELFF
TRBV19	-	TRBJ2-7	TGTGCCAGTAGTATCCCGGGGAGGGAGCAGTACTTC	CASSIPGREQYF
TRBV6-6	TRBD2	TRBJ2-2	TGTGCCAGCAGTAACCTAGCGGGAGGGCTAACCGGGGAGCTGTTTTTT	CASSNLAGGLTGELFF
TRBV2	-	TRBJ1-1	TGTGCCAGCAGCGAGACGGGACAAAAAGCTTTCTTT	CASSETGQKAFF
TRBV30	TRBD2	TRBJ2-5	TGTGCCTGGAGTGTACTTGGGGGAGGGCTGGAAGAGACCCAGTACTTC	CAWSVLGGGLEETQYF
TRBV27	TRBD1	TRBJ1-2	TGTGCCAGCAGTCTTACAGGGGCGACGGATGGCTACACCTTC	CASSLTGATDGYTF
TRBV2	-	TRBJ2-3	TGTGCCAGCAGTGAAGTTTTGCTTCGGGGAGATACGCAGTATTTT	CASSEVLLRGDTQYF
TRBV6-5	-	TRBJ1-2	TGTGCCAGCAGTTACAACTACCTCTATGGCTACACCTTC	CASSYNYLYGYTF
TRBV9	TRBD2	TRBJ2-3	TGTGCCAGCAGCGTAGCGGGGGGGATCACAGATACGCAGTATTTT	CASSVAGGITDTQYF
TRBV5-1	-	TRBJ1-3	TGCGCCAGCAGCTTGGCCCCGGACAGCTTAACTGGAAACACCATATATTTT	CASSLAPDSLTGNTIYF
TRBV18	TRBD2	TRBJ2-1	TGTGCCAGCTCACTGCGGGAGGGTTTAGAGCAGTTCTTC	CASSLREGLEQFF
TRBV13	TRBD2	TRBJ2-7	TGTGCCAGCAGCCTAGGGACTAGCGGAAAGTACTTC	CASSLGTSGKYF
TRBV5-1	-	TRBJ1-1	TGCGCCACCACAAGGGAGGGATGGAGTGACACTGAAGCTTTCTTT	CATTREGWSDTEAFF
TRBV5-1	TRBD1	TRBJ1-2	TGCGCCAGCAGCTTAACAGGGGGTGGCTATGGCTACACCTTC	CASSLTGGGYGYTF
TRBV2	-	TRBJ1-4	TGTGCCAGCAGCTACAGGAGCGCTAATGAAAAACTGTTTTTT	CASSYRSANEKLFF
TRBV7-3	-	TRBJ2-2	TGTGCCAGCAGCTCCCAATACACCGGGGAGCTGTTTTTT	CASSSQYTGELFF
TRBV7-8	TRBD2	TRBJ2-3	TGTGCCAGCAGCTTAATCACTAGCGGGGACTTGAGCACAGATACGCAGTATTTT	CASSLITSGDLSTDTQYF
TRBV10-3	-	TRBJ1-1	TGTGCCACCCTCGCTGGGGCAGGGGTATCATATGCTGAAGCTTTCTTT	CATLAGAGVSYAEAFF
TRBV19	-	TRBJ1-1	TGTGCCGTGACCGCACAGGGGAACACTGAAGCTTTCTTT	CAVTAQGNTEAFF